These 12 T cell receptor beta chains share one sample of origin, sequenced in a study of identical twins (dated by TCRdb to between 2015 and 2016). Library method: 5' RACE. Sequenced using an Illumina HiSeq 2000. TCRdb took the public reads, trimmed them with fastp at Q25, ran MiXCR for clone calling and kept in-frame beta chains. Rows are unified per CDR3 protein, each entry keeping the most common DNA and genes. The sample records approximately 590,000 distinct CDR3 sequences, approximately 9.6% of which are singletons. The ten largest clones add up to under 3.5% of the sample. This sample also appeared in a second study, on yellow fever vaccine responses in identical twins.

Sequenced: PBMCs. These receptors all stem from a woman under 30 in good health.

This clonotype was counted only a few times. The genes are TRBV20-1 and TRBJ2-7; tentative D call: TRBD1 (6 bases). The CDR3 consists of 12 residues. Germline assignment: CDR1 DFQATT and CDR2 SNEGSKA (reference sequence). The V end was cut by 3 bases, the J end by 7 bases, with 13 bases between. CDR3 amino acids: CSASLGAREQYF. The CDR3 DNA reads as TGCAGTGCTAGTTTGGGGGCGCGTGAGCAGTACTTC.

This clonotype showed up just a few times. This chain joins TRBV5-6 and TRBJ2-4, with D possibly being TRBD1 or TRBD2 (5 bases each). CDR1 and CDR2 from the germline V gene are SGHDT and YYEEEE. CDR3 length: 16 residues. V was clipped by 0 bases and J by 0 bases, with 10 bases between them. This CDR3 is CASSLGPGLAKNIQYF. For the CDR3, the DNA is TGTGCCAGCAGCTTGGGGCCGGGGCTAGCCAAAAACATTCAGTACTTC. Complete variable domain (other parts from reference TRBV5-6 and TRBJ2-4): DAGVTQSPTHLIKTRGQQVTLRCSPKSGHDTVSWYQQALGQGPQFIFQYYEEEERQRGNFPDRFSGHQFPNYSSELNVNALLLGDSALYLCASSLGPGLAKNIQYFGAGTRLSVL.

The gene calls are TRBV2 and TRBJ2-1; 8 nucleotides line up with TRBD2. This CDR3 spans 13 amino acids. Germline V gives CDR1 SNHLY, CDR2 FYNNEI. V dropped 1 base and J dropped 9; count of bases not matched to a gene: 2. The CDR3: CASSEGRGGEQFF. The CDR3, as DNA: TGTGCCAGCAGTGAAGGACGGGGGGGTGAGCAGTTCTTC.

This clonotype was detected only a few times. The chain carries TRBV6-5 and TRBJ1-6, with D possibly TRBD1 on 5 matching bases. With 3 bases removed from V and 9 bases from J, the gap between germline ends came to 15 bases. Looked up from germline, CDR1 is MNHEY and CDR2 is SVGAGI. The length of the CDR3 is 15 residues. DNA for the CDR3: TGTGCCAGCAGTTATATCCAGGGCTTAGGTTCACCCCTCCACTTT. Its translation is CASSYIQGLGSPLHF.

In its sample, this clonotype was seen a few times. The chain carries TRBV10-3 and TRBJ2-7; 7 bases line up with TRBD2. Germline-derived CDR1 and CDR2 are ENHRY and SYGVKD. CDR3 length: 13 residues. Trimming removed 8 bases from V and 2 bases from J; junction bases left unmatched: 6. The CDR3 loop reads CAIGGEFTYEQYF. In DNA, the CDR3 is TGTGCCATCGGGGGGGAGTTTACCTACGAGCAGTACTTC.

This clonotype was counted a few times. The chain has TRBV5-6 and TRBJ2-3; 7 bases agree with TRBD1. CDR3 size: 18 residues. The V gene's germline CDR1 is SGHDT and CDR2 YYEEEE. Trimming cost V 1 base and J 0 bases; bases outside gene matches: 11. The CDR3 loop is CASSLFNPGTESTDTQYF. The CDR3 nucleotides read TGTGCCAGCAGCTTGTTTAATCCCGGGACAGAAAGCACAGATACGCAGTATTTT. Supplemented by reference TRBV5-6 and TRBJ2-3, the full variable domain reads DAGVTQSPTHLIKTRGQQVTLRCSPKSGHDTVSWYQQALGQGPQFIFQYYEEEERQRGNFPDRFSGHQFPNYSSELNVNALLLGDSALYLCASSLFNPGTESTDTQYFGPGTRLTVL.

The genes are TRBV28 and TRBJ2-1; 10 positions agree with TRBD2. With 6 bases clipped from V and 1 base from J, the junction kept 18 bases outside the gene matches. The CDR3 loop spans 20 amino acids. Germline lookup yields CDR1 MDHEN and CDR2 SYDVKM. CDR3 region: CASSSPQGLAIQGSYNEQFF. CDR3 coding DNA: TGTGCCAGCAGCTCACCCCAGGGACTAGCGATACAGGGATCCTACAATGAGCAGTTCTTC.

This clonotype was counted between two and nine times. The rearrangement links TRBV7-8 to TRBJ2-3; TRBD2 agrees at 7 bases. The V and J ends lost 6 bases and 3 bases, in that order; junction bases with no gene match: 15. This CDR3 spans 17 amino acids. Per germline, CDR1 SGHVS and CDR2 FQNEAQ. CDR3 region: CASSPRRPSGDTDTQYF. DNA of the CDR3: TGTGCCAGCAGTCCCAGGCGCCCTAGCGGAGATACAGATACGCAGTATTTT.

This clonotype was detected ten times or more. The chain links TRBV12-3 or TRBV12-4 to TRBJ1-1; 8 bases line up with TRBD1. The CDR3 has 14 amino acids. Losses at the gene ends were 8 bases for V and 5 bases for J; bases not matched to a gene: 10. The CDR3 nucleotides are TGTGCCAGCCAAGACAGGGGCCGAAGGACTGAAGCTTTCTTT. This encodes CASQDRGRRTEAFF.

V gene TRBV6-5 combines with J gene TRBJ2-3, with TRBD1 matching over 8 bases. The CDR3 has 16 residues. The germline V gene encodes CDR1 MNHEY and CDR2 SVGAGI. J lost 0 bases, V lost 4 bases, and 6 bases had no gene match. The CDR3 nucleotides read TGTGCCAGCAGTTTTGGGGACAGGACAAGCACAGATACGCAGTATTTT. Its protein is CASSFGDRTSTDTQYF.

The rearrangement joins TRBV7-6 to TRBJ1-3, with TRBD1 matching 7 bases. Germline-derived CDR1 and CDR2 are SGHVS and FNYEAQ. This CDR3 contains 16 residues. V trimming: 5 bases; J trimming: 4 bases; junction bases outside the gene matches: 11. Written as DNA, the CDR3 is TGTGCCAGCAGCGTACAAACAGGGGCGCACGGAAACACCATATATTTT. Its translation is CASSVQTGAHGNTIYF.

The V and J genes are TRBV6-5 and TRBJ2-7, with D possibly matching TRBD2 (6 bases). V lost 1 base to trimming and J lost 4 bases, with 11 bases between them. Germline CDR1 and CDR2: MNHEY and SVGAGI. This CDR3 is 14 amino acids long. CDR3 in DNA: TGTGCCAGCAGTTACTTATCGGGGAGGTACGAGCAGTACTTC. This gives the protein CASSYLSGRYEQYF.